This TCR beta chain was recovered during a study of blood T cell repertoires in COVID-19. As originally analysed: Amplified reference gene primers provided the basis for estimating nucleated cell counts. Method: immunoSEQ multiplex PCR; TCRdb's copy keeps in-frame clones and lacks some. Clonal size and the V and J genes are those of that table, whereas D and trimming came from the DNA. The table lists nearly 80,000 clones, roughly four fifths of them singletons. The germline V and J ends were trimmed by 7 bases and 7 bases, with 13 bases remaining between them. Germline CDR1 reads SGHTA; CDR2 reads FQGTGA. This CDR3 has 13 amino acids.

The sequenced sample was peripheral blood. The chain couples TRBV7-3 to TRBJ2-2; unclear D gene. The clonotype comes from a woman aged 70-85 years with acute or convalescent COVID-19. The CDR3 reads CASTLELGGELFF. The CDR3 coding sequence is TGTGCCAGCACCTTGGAGTTGGGCGGGGAGCTGTTTTTT.